This TCR beta chain originates from a study of blood T cells in healthy people across ages (dated by TCRdb to between 2015 and 2016). For the wider study: Template switching captured roughly one uniquely barcoded TCR beta cDNA molecule per two T cells in model experiments. To track age-related changes in TCR beta repertoire diversity, the study relied on deep sequencing normalized with unique cDNA molecular identifiers. Donors were grouped into four age groups: young (average roughly 17 years), middle-aged (about 38), aged (around 66) and long-lived (around 80). Donors of different ages were randomly distributed across sequencing lanes to avoid experimental bias. The study analyzed two additional independent replicas of 1 million unique cDNA reads from the same blood draw for two donors, one aged 18 to 29 and one aged 80 or older. General study outcomes and caveats: A strong correlation was found between observed TCR beta diversity and the percentage of naive T cells measured by flow cytometry. As age increased, observed TCR beta diversity per million T cells dropped in a roughly linear way, and a significant reduction was already evident by age roughly 36. Estimates of total diversity based on one million sequenced T cells were regarded as lower bounds and as underestimates. The CMV infection status of donors was not known, potentially confounding age-related changes in expanded clonotypes. Compared with the aged group, the long-lived group had more naive CD4+ T cells, fewer expanded clones and increased TCR diversity, suggesting age selection. Since profiling was done on bulk unsorted PBMCs, naive and antigen-experienced compartments could not be conclusively compared.

Libraries were made using 5' RACE. Sequencer: Illumina HiSeq 2500. A second PCR of roughly 6 to 11 cycles was run with a J-beta primer mix and a sample-barcoded 5' primer. A template-switch 5' adaptor carrying 12 random nucleotides introduced a unique molecular identifier onto each TCR beta cDNA molecule. At least 3 million CDR3-containing paired-end reads were obtained from each sample. First-strand cDNA was synthesized from all RNA with the Mint cDNA synthesis kit, primed by a TRBC-specific oligonucleotide. After uracil-DNA glycosylase treatment, a first 18-cycle PCR used universal primers M1SS and BC2_uni_R on all cDNA. The authors' analysis ran thus. Normalization of each sample was performed by random selection of 1 million high-quality reads, each carrying a distinct molecular identifier. Instead of being binned into consensus sequences, reads that shared molecular identifiers were thrown out. MiTCR, with a Q25 quality threshold and the strictest error-elimination algorithm, was used for CDR3 identification, clonotype clustering and error correction. A nonparametric unseen species model with Euler transformation was used to estimate lower-bound total TCR beta diversity. TCRdb applied fastp at Q25 and MiXCR to the public reads, then kept only in-frame beta chains. Records with the same CDR3 protein are collapsed into one entry carrying the most frequent genes and DNA. The V and J calls, along with clone size, are taken from TCRdb and not from the paper's own processing. The sample contains 1.5 million to 2 million distinct CDR3 sequences, 28% of them found a single time. The ten biggest clones cover roughly 8% of the sample.

Systemically healthy Caucasian individuals from Russia, 35 to 40 in total and aged roughly 6 to 90 years, were included as donors. Approximately 11 milliliters of peripheral blood were drawn from each donor into EDTA-treated Vacutainer tubes. PBMCs were isolated by Ficoll-Paque density-gradient centrifugation, with at least 7 million obtained per sample. Total RNA was extracted from PBMCs with Trizol reagent, with at least 5.5 micrograms obtained per sample. For every donor, an aliquot of PBMCs went through flow cytometry to measure the percentages of naive CD45RAhigh/CD27high T cells. This clonotype occurred many times. This clone's antigen is unknown. Base-call qualities are not available, and no considerably larger clone is one nucleotide away. Including the terminal cysteine and phenylalanine, the CDR3 comprises 15 residues. Only the CDR3 part of the read is kept: 45 bases, read in frame from the first base. V is shortened by 0 bases, J by 0 bases, and the region joining them spans 9 bases. The germline V gene gives CDR1 as MNHEY and CDR2 as SVGAGI.

Sequencing was done on a sample of blood. This receptor was taken from a woman aged 25 to 39 in good health. The V and J segments used are TRBV6-5 and TRBJ2-7; TRBD1 could be the D gene, as 5 bases match. This receptor has the CDR3 CASSYSRDSSYEQYF. Read as DNA, the sequence is TGTGCCAGCAGTTACTCGCGAGACAGCTCCTACGAGCAGTACTTC.